This T cell receptor (beta chain) emerged from a study of T cell changes during pregnancy in multiple sclerosis. Data came from immunoSEQ multiplex PCR; TCRdb stores just in-frame clones and leaves some out. Here the sample spans under 45,000 clones, approximately 94% being singletons. The J segment lost 2 bases and the V segment lost 4 bases, leaving 8 bases of the junction unmatched. The CDR3 length is 15 residues. The germline V gene has CDR1 SGHTS and CDR2 YDEGEE. The TCR was taken from a female donor with multiple sclerosis, enrolled in a pregnancy study. The chain joins TRBV5-8 to TRBJ2-7, with TRBD1 matching over 8 bases. Sequenced here: CD4+ T cells from peripheral blood mononuclear cells, sampled in the third trimester of pregnancy. CDR3 protein: CASSLGQGIPYEQYF. The DNA of the CDR3 is TGTGCCAGCAGCCTTGGACAGGGTATACCCTACGAGCAGTACTTC.